The entry that follows covers one T cell receptor (beta chain) sequence. Tumor samples were obtained before definitive surgery or chemotherapy. This record comes from a study of high-grade serous ovarian cancer treatment subgroups. The wider study: Samples averaged around 14,000 reads and 7,500 or so unique TCR beta rearrangements.

The V end lost 3 bases, the J end lost 1 base, and 19 bases lay between the germline ends. In germline, CDR1 is SGHRS, CDR2 YFSETQ. The CDR3 has 17 amino acids. Sequencing used immunoSEQ multiplex PCR; TCRdb keeps in-frame clones, though not all of them. The sample carries some 5,100 clones, roughly 65% recorded once. The chain links TRBV5-1 to TRBJ1-2, with D possibly TRBD1 on 6 matching bases. The TCR was taken from a human donor with high-grade serous ovarian cancer. Sequencing used tumor tissue. CDR3 residues: CASSSRVGTPFNYGYTF. CDR3 in DNA: TGCGCCAGCAGCTCGAGGGTAGGGACACCTTTTAACTATGGCTACACCTTC.